This T cell receptor (beta chain) was recorded in a study of response to subunit inactivated influenza vaccine. V lost 4 bases to trimming and J lost 1 base, with 11 bases between them. This CDR3 region has 15 residues. Of note for this clonotype: Its antigen is unknown.

TCRdb independently ran MiXCR on the RT-PCR reads; one entry per CDR3 protein. This sample has some 850,000 distinct CDR3 sequences, with 18% found just once. The study's findings and limits: The authors offered the suggestion that each seasonal influenza vaccination recruits few new T cells.

The sequence was obtained from a man aged 50 to 60 who received an inactivated influenza vaccine. The sample here was PBMCs from blood, taken roughly 5 days after vaccination. The chain employs TRBV12-3 or TRBV12-4 and TRBJ1-5; no definite D call. CDR3 coding DNA: TGTGCCAGCAGTTCGACATCGAGGAGCAATCAGCCCCAGCATTTT. As protein: CASSSTSRSNQPQHF.